This T cell receptor (beta chain) was identified during a study of CD8+CD57+ T cells in acquired aplastic anemia. Study overall: Average DNA yield from sorted CD4+ and CD8+ cells was roughly 3.1 ug.

TCR beta VDJ combinations and CDR3 sequences were profiled from genomic DNA. In TCRdb, the reads were re-called with MiXCR into one record per CDR3 protein. The sample comprises under 150,000 distinct CDR3 sequences, roughly 40% of which are singletons, and 8.4% rests with the top ten. Study-level points and caveats: Between patients and controls, approximately 29 CD8+ CDR3 sequences were found in common. No significant difference in CD8+ Simpson's diversity was found between patients and controls.

About this clonotype: Its antigen is not identified.

Unmatched junction bases numbered 5, after V lost 0 bases and J lost 7 bases. CDR1 and CDR2 (germline): SGHRS, YFSETQ. The CDR3 spans 15 residues. The origin of this receptor is a human donor in good health, serving as a control. Sequenced input: sorted CD4+, CD8+, or CD8+CD57+ T cells (not recorded which) from PBMCs. This chain joins TRBV5-1 and TRBJ2-1; TRBD2 matches at 9 bases. The CDR3 coding sequence is TGCGCCAGCAGCTTGGTGGCGGGAGGGTCTAATGAGCAGTTCTTC. It specifies CASSLVAGGSNEQFF. Using reference TRBV5-1 and TRBJ2-1 for the parts outside the CDR3, the full variable domain is KAGVTQTPRYLIKTRGQQVTLSCSPISGHRSVSWYQQTPGQGLQFLFEYFSETQRNKGNFPGRFSGRQFSNSRSEMNVSTLELGDSALYLCASSLVAGGSNEQFFGPGTRLTVL.